The 27 T cell receptor beta chains below all came from one sample that was sequenced in a study of blood T cell repertoires in COVID-19. The table came from immunoSEQ multiplex PCR; TCRdb's copy has only in-frame clones and leaves some out. In the table there are about 90,000 clones, roughly 92% of which are singletons. Input material: peripheral blood. These receptors were obtained from a woman between 55 and 75 years old with active COVID-19.

V usage is TRBV6-1 and J usage is TRBJ1-5; no definite D call. Per germline, CDR1 MNHNS and CDR2 SASEGT. CDR3 size: 13 residues. Trimming shortened V by 2 bases and J by 7 bases, and 9 bases separated the two germline ends. In DNA form, the CDR3 reads TGTGCCAGCAGTGAAACAAGGGAGCAGCCCCAGCATTTT. This encodes CASSETREQPQHF.

The chain uses TRBV6-5 and TRBJ2-5; 9 bases are a match to TRBD2. The junction had 4 bases not matched to a gene; V was cut back by 2 bases and J by 3 bases. The CDR3 is 15 residues long. Germline lookup yields CDR1 MNHEY and CDR2 SVGAGI. CDR3 region: CASSYGVAGEETQYF. The DNA of the CDR3 is TGTGCCAGCAGTTACGGGGTAGCGGGAGAAGAGACCCAGTACTTC.

V gene TRBV5-6 combines with J gene TRBJ2-5; 7 nucleotides line up with TRBD1. V was pared by 4 bases and J by 1 base, with 4 bases of the junction left unmatched. The CDR3 spans 14 residues. Looked up from germline, CDR1 is SGHDT and CDR2 is YYEEEE. The CDR3 loop reads CASSPWDSQETQYF. CDR3 coding DNA: TGTGCCAGCAGCCCCTGGGACAGCCAAGAGACCCAGTACTTC. Full variable domain (missing parts from reference TRBV5-6 and TRBJ2-5): DAGVTQSPTHLIKTRGQQVTLRCSPKSGHDTVSWYQQALGQGPQFIFQYYEEEERQRGNFPDRFSGHQFPNYSSELNVNALLLGDSALYLCASSPWDSQETQYFGPGTRLLVL.

CDR3 region: CASSSPSGGSYEQYF. In DNA, the CDR3 is TGTGCCAGCAGTTCCCCTAGCGGGGGCTCCTACGAGCAGTACTTC. The chain combines TRBV27 with TRBJ2-7; 10 bases agree with TRBD2. The CDR3 consists of 15 residues. CDR1 and CDR2 (germline): MNHEY, SMNVEV (reference sequence). V dropped 4 bases and J dropped 0; count of bases not matched to a gene: 3.

CDR3 region: CASSPNPGQPGNTIYF. In nucleotides, the CDR3 is TGTGCCAGCTCACCCAATCCGGGACAGCCGGGAAACACCATATATTTT. The chain uses TRBV18 and TRBJ1-3, with TRBD1 matching 7 bases. This CDR3 is built from 16 residues. Germline V gene sequence: CDR1 KGHSH, CDR2 LQKENI. The ends lost 3 bases at V and 4 bases at J; junction bases unmatched: 9.

The genes are TRBV19 and TRBJ1-3, with D perhaps matching TRBD1 (5 bases). This CDR3 has 16 amino acids. Trimming removed 4 bases at V and 0 bases at J, with 13 bases between. The germline CDR1 and CDR2 sequences are LNHDA and SQIVND (reference sequence). CDR3 sequence reads: CASSTGLTVSGNTIYF. CDR3 sequence (DNA): TGTGCCAGTAGTACGGGACTTACCGTCTCTGGAAACACCATATATTTT. The full variable domain, its missing parts supplied by reference TRBV19 and TRBJ1-3, is DGGITQSPKYLFRKEGQNVTLSCEQNLNHDAMYWYRQDPGQGLRLIYYSQIVNDFQKGDIAEGYSVSREKKESFPLTVTSAQKNPTAFYLCASSTGLTVSGNTIYFGEGSWLTVV.

The DNA for the CDR3 is TGTGCCAGCAGAAGACTACTTGGCGGCTACACCTTC. Encoded protein: CASRRLLGGYTF. The chain carries TRBV2 and TRBJ1-2; D unclear. This CDR3 has 12 residues. V lost 6 bases and J 8 bases, leaving 13 bases between the germline ends. Looked up from germline, CDR1 is SNHLY and CDR2 is FYNNEI.

This clone came up once. This chain connects TRBV9 to TRBJ2-7, with D possibly matching TRBD2 (6 bases). Trimming removed 0 bases at V and 3 bases at J, with 13 bases between. The CDR3 loop spans 15 amino acids. Germline CDR1 is SGDLS and CDR2 is YYNGEE. CDR3 residues: CASSVAGTGSYEQYF. DNA for the CDR3: TGTGCCAGCAGCGTAGCGGGGACCGGGAGCTACGAGCAGTACTTC.

V gene TRBV28 combines with J gene TRBJ1-1; D is perhaps TRBD1 (6 bases). The CDR3 loop spans 14 amino acids. Trimming took 5 bases from V and 4 from J, leaving 14 bases between them. Germline V gives CDR1 MDHEN, CDR2 SYDVKM. Written as DNA, the CDR3 is TGTGCCAGCAGTGGGGAGGGGGGTCTCACTGAAGCTTTCTTT. This translates into CASSGEGGLTEAFF.

CDR3 region: CATAPRGQIKMNTEAFF. As DNA, the CDR3 is TGTGCCACTGCGCCCCGGGGACAGATAAAAATGAACACTGAAGCTTTCTTT. The genes are TRBV19 and TRBJ1-1, with 7 bases aligning to TRBD1. The CDR3 runs to 17 residues. The trim removed 10 bases at V and 0 bases at J, leaving 17 bases unmatched. Germline V gives CDR1 LNHDA, CDR2 SQIVND (reference sequence).

This chain uses TRBV6-5 with TRBJ2-3, with 8 nucleotides matching TRBD2. In germline, CDR1 is MNHEY, CDR2 SVGAGI. Unmatched junction bases numbered 8, after V lost 6 bases and J lost 3 bases. This CDR3 is 15 amino acids long. The chain's CDR3 is CASSRPASGTDTQYF. The CDR3 DNA is TGTGCCAGCAGCCGTCCGGCTAGCGGGACAGATACGCAGTATTTT.

This rearrangement joins TRBV11-3 to TRBJ2-7, with a weak D call TRBD2 (5 bases). Between the trimmed V and J ends, which lost 1 base and 3 bases, there was a span of 7 bases. This CDR3 spans 13 amino acids. CDR1 and CDR2 from the germline V gene are SGHNT and YENEEA. The CDR3 DNA reads as TGTGCCAGCAGCTTAGTCGGGGACTACGAGCAGTACTTC. Translation gives CASSLVGDYEQYF. The full variable domain, rest sourced from reference TRBV11-3 and TRBJ2-7, is EAGVVQSPRYKIIEKKQPVAFWCNPISGHNTLYWYLQNLGQGPELLIRYENEEAVDDSQLPKDRFSAERLKGVDSTLKIQPAELGDSAVYLCASSLVGDYEQYFGPGTRLTVT.

The V call is TRBV5-8, the J call TRBJ2-5; TRBD1 aligns across 9 bases. Trimming removed 1 base from V and 7 bases from J; junction bases left unmatched: 8. CDR1 is SGHTS, CDR2 YDEGEE, per germline. This CDR3 region has 15 residues. The chain's CDR3 is CASSLNGGQGRTQYF. The CDR3 DNA sequence: TGTGCCAGCAGCTTGAATGGGGGACAGGGTCGGACCCAGTACTTC.

This clone was counted a single time. This chain uses TRBV21-1 with TRBJ2-7; the table gives TRBD1 as D, unverified against the DNA. TRBV21-1 is given as a pseudogene. The CDR3 length is 17 residues. The CDR3 nucleotides are TGTGCCAGCAGCGCCAACCGAAACGGACAAGTCTCCTACGAGCAGTACTTC. It codes for CASSANRNGQVSYEQYF.

CDR3 sequence: CASSLVGSGQPQHF. Here the CDR3 DNA reads TGTGCCAGCAGCTTAGTAGGCAGCGGTCAGCCCCAGCATTTT. The chain recombines TRBV7-2 with TRBJ1-5, with D uncertain. The CDR3 sequence is 14 residues long. Per germline, CDR1 SGHTA and CDR2 FQGNSA. Trimming left V 1 base short and J 6 bases short, with 10 bases between.

This chain uses TRBV15 with TRBJ2-2; maybe TRBD1 (6 bases). With 3 bases removed from V and 4 bases from J, the gap between germline ends came to 9 bases. This CDR3 has 14 residues. Germline CDR1 is LNHNV and CDR2 is YYDKDF (reference sequence). The CDR3 here is CATSSNRVTGELFF. The CDR3 nucleotides are TGTGCCACCAGCAGCAACAGGGTCACCGGGGAGCTGTTTTTT.

The genes are TRBV6-2 or TRBV6-3 and TRBJ1-5, with 7 bases that match TRBD1. The trim removed 5 bases at V and 5 bases at J, leaving 6 bases unmatched. The length of the CDR3 is 14 residues. Germline CDR1 reads MNHEY; CDR2 reads SVGEGT. CDR3 loop: CASSKRQGYQPQHF. CDR3 nucleotide sequence: TGTGCCAGCAGTAAGCGACAGGGATATCAGCCCCAGCATTTT.

In its sample, this clone was seen a few times. V and J are TRBV2 and TRBJ2-7, with D perhaps TRBD1 (5 bases). CDR3 length: 15 amino acids. V was shortened by 6 bases and J by 5 bases, with 20 bases between the two germline ends. Per germline, CDR1 SNHLY and CDR2 FYNNEI. The DNA of the CDR3 is TGTGCCAGCAGGGCCGGCTTGCAGGGTTTTCACGAGCAGTACTTC. This gives the protein CASRAGLQGFHEQYF.

This clone was counted once. This rearrangement joins TRBV7-2 to TRBJ1-3; no definite D call. The CDR3 is 17 amino acids. With 1 base removed from V and 7 bases from J, the gap between germline ends came to 20 bases. Germline V CDR1 and CDR2: SGHTA, FQGNSA. CDR3 in DNA: TGTGCCAGCAGCTTAGTGGGTGGTGCGGCCGAGGGTAACACCATATATTTT. This translates into CASSLVGGAAEGNTIYF.

The J gene is TRBJ2-1, the V gene TRBV7-8; D is possibly TRBD1 (6 bases). This CDR3 region has 16 residues. Germline V gene sequence: CDR1 SGHVS, CDR2 FQNEAQ. The V end lost 1 base, the J end lost 6 bases, and 16 bases lay between the germline ends. As DNA, the CDR3 is TGTGCCAGCAGCTTAGTGGACAGCCTTCGGGGCAATGAGCAGTTCTTC. Its translation is CASSLVDSLRGNEQFF.

This clone was seen a handful of times. The rearrangement uses TRBV11-1 and TRBJ2-5; D might be TRBD2 (5 bases). Germline V gene data show CDR1 as SGHAT and CDR2 as FQDESV (reference sequence). The ends were cut back, 3 bases at V and 5 bases at J, with 13 bases in the middle. This CDR3 is built from 14 residues. In nucleotides, the CDR3 is TGTGCCAGCAGCTTGGCCCCTAGCTCTGAGACCCAGTACTTC. Translated: CASSLAPSSETQYF.

The V call is TRBV19, the J call TRBJ1-6; 8 bases are shared with TRBD1. Germline values: CDR1 LNHDA, CDR2 SQIVND (reference sequence). This CDR3 comprises 13 residues. V was clipped by 10 bases and J by 8 bases; unmatched bases: 7. The CDR3 sequence is CATSDRDDSPLHF. The CDR3 bases are TGTGCCACTTCGGACAGGGACGATTCACCCCTCCACTTT.

V is TRBV6-5 and J is TRBJ2-7; maybe TRBD1 (5 bases). The V gene lost 8 bases and the J gene lost 0 bases, with 11 bases spanning the gap. The CDR3 has 13 residues. Germline lookup yields CDR1 MNHEY and CDR2 SVGAGI. The CDR3 DNA reads as TGTGCCAGCTTCGACAGCAGCTCCTACGAGCAGTACTTC. It codes for CASFDSSSYEQYF.

The gene calls are TRBV24-1 and TRBJ2-3; TRBD2 matches at 13 bases. The germline V gene encodes CDR1 KGHDR and CDR2 SFDVKD. V shed 3 bases, J shed 2 bases, and the junction held 4 bases outside the gene matches. The CDR3 has 17 residues. The CDR3 protein is CATSDGGLAGNTDTQYF. The CDR3 nucleotides are TGTGCCACCAGTGATGGGGGACTAGCGGGAAACACAGATACGCAGTATTTT.

The chain employs TRBV10-3 and TRBJ2-5; 10 bases are a match to TRBD1. Per germline, CDR1 ENHRY and CDR2 SYGVKD. The V and J ends lost 2 bases and 5 bases, in that order; junction bases with no gene match: 5. CDR3 length: 15 residues. The CDR3 coding sequence is TGTGCCATCAGTGAGGGGGGACAGGGGTGGGAGACCCAGTACTTC. Protein product: CAISEGGQGWETQYF.

The V call is TRBV6-2 or TRBV6-3, the J call TRBJ2-5, with 7 bases that match TRBD1. Per the germline V gene, CDR1 is MNHEY and CDR2 is SVGEGT. This CDR3 spans 14 amino acids. V lost 6 bases, J lost 2 bases, and 6 bases stayed unmatched. In nucleotides, the CDR3 is TGTGCCAGCAGCTGGGGACAGACTCAAGAGACCCAGTACTTC. Translation: CASSWGQTQETQYF.

In its sample, this clone was seen a few times. The chain joins TRBV7-9 to TRBJ1-2; no clear D. The CDR3 extends over 16 amino acids. The germline V gene encodes CDR1 SEHNR and CDR2 FQNEAQ (reference sequence). V lost 0 bases to trimming and J lost 4 bases, with 15 bases between them. The CDR3 coding sequence is TGTGCCAGCAGCTTAGCCGTCCTAAATTCGGGCTATGGCTACACCTTC. It codes for CASSLAVLNSGYGYTF.